Included here is one TCR beta chain sequence, with context. A junction end diverges from the germline sequence, so it may reflect a read error. The data originate from a study of cytomegalovirus exposure and HLA in healthy donors. Germline lookup yields CDR1 SSHAT and CDR2 FNYEAQ (reference sequence). This CDR3 is built from 14 residues. The PCR ran on 60 Vbeta and 13 Jbeta primers. Profiled with immunoSEQ multiplex PCR; TCRdb holds only in-frame clones, not every one. Seen here are approximately 100,000 clones, approximately 71% observed once, and the top ten hold under 9.5%. The TCR originated in a man aged 40-49 years in good health and CMV-seronegative. The specimen sequenced was PBMCs. The chain has TRBV7-7 and TRBJ2-5; D gene unclear. This chain's CDR3 is CASSAAGAQETQYF. The DNA of the CDR3 is TGTGCTAGCAGCGCGGCCGGAGCCCAAGAGACCCAGTACTTC.